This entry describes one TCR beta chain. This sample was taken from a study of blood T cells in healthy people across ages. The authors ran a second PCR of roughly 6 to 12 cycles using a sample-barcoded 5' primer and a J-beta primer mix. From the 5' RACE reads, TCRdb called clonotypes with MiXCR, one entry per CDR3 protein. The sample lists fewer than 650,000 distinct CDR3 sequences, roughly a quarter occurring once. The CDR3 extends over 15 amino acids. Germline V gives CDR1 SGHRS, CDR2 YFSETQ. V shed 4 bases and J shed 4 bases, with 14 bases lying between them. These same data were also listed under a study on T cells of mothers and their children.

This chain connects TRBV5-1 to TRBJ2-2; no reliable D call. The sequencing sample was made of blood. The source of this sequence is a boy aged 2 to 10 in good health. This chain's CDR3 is CASSRAPGSTGELFF. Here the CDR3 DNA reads TGCGCCAGCAGCCGCGCGCCCGGATCCACCGGGGAGCTGTTTTTT.